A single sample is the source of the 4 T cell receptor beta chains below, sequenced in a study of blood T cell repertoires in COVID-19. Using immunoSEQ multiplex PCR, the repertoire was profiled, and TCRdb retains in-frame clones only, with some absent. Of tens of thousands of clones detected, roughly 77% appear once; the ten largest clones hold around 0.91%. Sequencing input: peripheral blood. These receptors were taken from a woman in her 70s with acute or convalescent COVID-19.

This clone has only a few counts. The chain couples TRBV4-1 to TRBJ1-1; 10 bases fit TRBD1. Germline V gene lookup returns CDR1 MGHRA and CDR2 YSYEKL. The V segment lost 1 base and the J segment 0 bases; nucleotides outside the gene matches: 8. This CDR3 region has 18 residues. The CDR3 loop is CASSQAPGQGVLNTEAFF. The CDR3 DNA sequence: TGCGCCAGCAGCCAAGCCCCCGGACAGGGGGTTTTGAACACTGAAGCTTTCTTT.

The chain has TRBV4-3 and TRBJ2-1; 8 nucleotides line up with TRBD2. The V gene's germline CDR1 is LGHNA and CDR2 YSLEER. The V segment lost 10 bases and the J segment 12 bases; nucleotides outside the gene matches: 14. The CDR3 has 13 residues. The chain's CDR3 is CATSGGAGGWQFF. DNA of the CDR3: TGCGCCACAAGCGGGGGTGCTGGGGGGTGGCAGTTCTTC.

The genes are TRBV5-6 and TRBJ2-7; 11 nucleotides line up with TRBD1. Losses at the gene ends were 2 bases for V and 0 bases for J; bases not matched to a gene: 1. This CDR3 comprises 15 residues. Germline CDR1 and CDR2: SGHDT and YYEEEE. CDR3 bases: TGTGCCAGCAGCTTCGGGACAGGGGGCTCCTACGAGCAGTACTTC. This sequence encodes CASSFGTGGSYEQYF.

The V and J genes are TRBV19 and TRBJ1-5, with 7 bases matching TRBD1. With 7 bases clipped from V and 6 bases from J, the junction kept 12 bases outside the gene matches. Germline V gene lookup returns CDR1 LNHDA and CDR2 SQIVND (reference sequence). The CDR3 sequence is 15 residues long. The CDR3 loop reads CASMAGQGVSQPQHF. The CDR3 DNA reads TGTGCCAGTATGGCCGGGCAGGGGGTTAGTCAGCCCCAGCATTTT.